This T cell receptor beta chain was observed in a study of T cell repertoires in cytomegalovirus infection. Trimming removed 1 base at V and 4 bases at J, with 8 bases between. The germline V gene has CDR1 LGHNA and CDR2 YNFKEQ. This CDR3 spans 13 amino acids. This clonotype came up many times. The antigen is undetermined. Findings of the study overall: Dominant in the ex vivo response were TCR beta clonotypes restricted by HLA-C and specific for CMV.

Using its own MiXCR run on the reads, TCRdb lists one record per CDR3 protein. The sample lists around 530,000 distinct CDR3 sequences, 16% occurring once. Material for sequencing was CD8+ T cells from PBMCs. The TCR sequence derives from a human donor in good health (CMV status not recorded). Some clones in this sample may be carry-over from other donors' samples. V and J are TRBV4-2 and TRBJ2-7; no definite D call. CDR3 sequence (DNA): TGTGCCAGCAGCCAAGTGTTTGGGTACGAGCAGTACTTC. It specifies CASSQVFGYEQYF.